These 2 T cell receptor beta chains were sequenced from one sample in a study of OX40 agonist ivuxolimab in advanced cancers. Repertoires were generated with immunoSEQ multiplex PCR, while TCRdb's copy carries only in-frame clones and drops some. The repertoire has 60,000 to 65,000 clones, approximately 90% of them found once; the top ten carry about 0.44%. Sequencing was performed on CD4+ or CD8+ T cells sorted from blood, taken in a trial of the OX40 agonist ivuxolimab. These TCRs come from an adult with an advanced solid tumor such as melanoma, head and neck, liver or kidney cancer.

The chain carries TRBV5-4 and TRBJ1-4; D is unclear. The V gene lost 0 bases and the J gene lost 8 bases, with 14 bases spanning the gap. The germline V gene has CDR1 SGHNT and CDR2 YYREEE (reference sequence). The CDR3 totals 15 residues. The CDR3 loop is CASSLGGGLGEKLFF. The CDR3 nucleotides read TGTGCCAGCAGCTTGGGCGGAGGGCTTGGCGAAAAACTGTTTTTT. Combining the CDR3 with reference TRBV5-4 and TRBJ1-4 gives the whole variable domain ETGVTQSPTHLIKTRGQQVTLRCSSQSGHNTVSWYQQALGQGPQFIFQYYREEENGRGNFPPRFSGLQFPNYSSELNVNALELDDSALYLCASSLGGGLGEKLFFGSGTQLSVL.

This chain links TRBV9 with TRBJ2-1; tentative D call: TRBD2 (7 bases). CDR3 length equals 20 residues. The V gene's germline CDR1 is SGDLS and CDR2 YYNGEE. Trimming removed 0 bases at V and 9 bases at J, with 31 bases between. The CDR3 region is CASSVVDRLTGAGVGIEQFF. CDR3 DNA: TGTGCCAGCAGCGTAGTTGACCGACTTACGGGGGCGGGAGTTGGGATTGAGCAGTTCTTC.